This T cell receptor beta chain was captured by sequencing in a study of cytomegalovirus exposure and HLA in healthy donors. Study-wide background: T cells numbering around 190 million yielded 100 million to 120 million unique TCR beta sequences in an earlier analysis. Study observations and caveats: It was confirmed in vitro that a few of the CMV-associated chains were specific for CMV antigens. For cytomegalovirus status, the classifier reportedly gave diagnoses with high specificity and sensitivity.

Remarks on this clone: Its antigen is not identified.

In the PCR, 60 Vbeta and 13 Jbeta primers were used. Generated by immunoSEQ multiplex PCR, the TCRdb table keeps only in-frame clones and is missing some. The sample contains over 120,000 clones, roughly 71% of which appear only once. This CDR3 is built from 13 residues. V was cut by 4 bases and J by 8 bases, with 9 bases left in between. Germline CDR1 MNHEY, CDR2 SMNVEV (reference sequence). The chain uses TRBV27 and TRBJ1-6; D remains unclear. This receptor was taken from a man aged 25 to 45 in good health and CMV-seronegative. The sample taken for sequencing was PBMCs. CDR3 sequence (DNA): TGTGCCAGCAGTTCCGGACTTGATTCACCCCTCCACTTT. This gives the protein CASSSGLDSPLHF.